This paragraph covers one T cell receptor beta chain sequence. Whoever was chosen for sequencing had shown CD8+CD57+ cell expansion by flow cytometry. The sample belongs to a study of CD8+CD57+ T cells in acquired aplastic anemia. Genomic DNA templated the TCR beta VDJ and CDR3 profiling. Via MiXCR, TCRdb re-called the reads, giving one row per CDR3 protein. Here the sample spans about 160,000 distinct CDR3 sequences, about 50% being singletons. The trim removed 2 bases at V and 0 bases at J, leaving 7 bases unmatched. CDR1 SGHNT and CDR2 YYREEE come from the germline V gene (reference sequence). This CDR3 contains 16 residues.

The rearrangement links TRBV5-4 to TRBJ2-5, with 7 bases fitting TRBD1. This sequence originates from a human donor with aplastic anemia. The sample was sorted CD4+, CD8+, or CD8+CD57+ T cells (not recorded which) from PBMCs. DNA of the CDR3: TGTGCCAGCAGCTTCCCAGGGACAGTCAACCAAGAGACCCAGTACTTC. Encoded protein: CASSFPGTVNQETQYF.